These T cell receptor beta chains were read from a single sample in a study of blood T cell repertoires in COVID-19. Generated by immunoSEQ multiplex PCR, the TCRdb table keeps only in-frame clones and is missing some. This sample carries some 130,000 clones, roughly 91% of them seen once, and the ten largest clones take around 4.5%. Input material: peripheral blood. The receptors come from a man aged 60-69 years with COVID-19, enrolled during active disease. Both conserved end residues are part of each CDR3. D genes are given only for firm matches. Only some rows state a clone size, as once, few, many or a class for expanded clones.

TRBD2	TRBV4-1	NA	TRBJ2-3	TGCGCCAGCAGCCGGAGCGGGGGGCGCACAGATACGCAGTATTTT	CASSRSGGRTDTQYF
NA	TRBV7-7	NA	TRBJ1-1	TGTGCCAGCAGCTTAGCGAGAGGAAACACTGAAGCTTTCTTT	CASSLARGNTEAFF
TRBD1	TRBV30	NA	TRBJ1-3	TGTGCCTGGAGTGTACGGCAGGGGGTGAAGGGGAACACCATATATTTT	CAWSVRQGVKGNTIYF
NA	TRBV15	NA	TRBJ1-2	TGTGCCACCAGCAGAGAACAGGCGGCTAACTATGGCTACACCTTC	CATSREQAANYGYTF
NA	TRBV10-2	NA	TRBJ1-2	TGCGCCAGCAGTGAGGATTCCTTCGGTTCAGGGATTGGCTATGGCTACACCTTC	CASSEDSFGSGIGYGYTF
NA	TRBV5-1	NA	TRBJ2-5	TGCGCCAGCAGCTTCACTAGTAATCAAGAGACCCAGTACTTC	CASSFTSNQETQYF
NA	TRBV11-2	few	TRBJ2-3	TGTGCCAGCAGTCGAGCAGGCCCAGATACGCAGTATTTT	CASSRAGPDTQYF
TRBD1	TRBV24-1	NA	TRBJ1-2	TGTGCCACCCACCCCGGCGGACAGGGCAGTACTAACTATGGCTACACCTTC	CATHPGGQGSTNYGYTF
NA	TRBV9	NA	TRBJ2-2	TGTGCCAGCAGCGTTCAGGTCGCCACGAACACCGGGGAGCTGTTTTTT	CASSVQVATNTGELFF
TRBD1	TRBV6-4	NA	TRBJ2-3	TGTGCCAGCAGTCTCGGGACAGATATCTTCACAGATACGCAGTATTTT	CASSLGTDIFTDTQYF
NA	TRBV7-6	NA	TRBJ2-1	TGTGCCAGCAGCCCCCCGGACATCTACAATGAGCAGTTCTTC	CASSPPDIYNEQFF
TRBD1	TRBV6-5	NA	TRBJ2-2	TGTGCCAGCAGAAGGACAGGGTCGACCGGGGAGCTGTTTTTT	CASRRTGSTGELFF
NA	TRBV2	NA	TRBJ2-4	TGTGCCAGCAGCCCACCGGGGATAGCAACCAAAAACATTCAGTACTTC	CASSPPGIATKNIQYF
NA	TRBV13	NA	TRBJ2-7	TGTGCCAGCAGCTCAATAGGGGTCCCCTACGAGCAGTACTTC	CASSSIGVPYEQYF
TRBD2	TRBV30	NA	TRBJ2-1	TGTGCCTGGAGTCTCGTTAGCGGGGGCTCCTACAATGAGCAGTTCTTC	CAWSLVSGGSYNEQFF
NA	TRBV5-5	once	TRBJ1-4	TGTGCCAGCAGCCCAGGGAGGGCTAATGAAAAACTGTTTTTT	CASSPGRANEKLFF
NA	TRBV3-1/TRBV3-2	NA	TRBJ2-7	TGTGCCAGCAGCCAAGAAGCAGGGGCGTACGAGCAGTACTTC	CASSQEAGAYEQYF
NA	TRBV29-1	NA	TRBJ1-2	TGCAGCGTTGTAATGGGGCAGCCCACCTTC	CSVVMGQPTF
NA	TRBV7-8	once	TRBJ1-2	TGTGCCAGCAGCTTAGATATCGGCAGGGCGCCTGGCTACACCTTC	CASSLDIGRAPGYTF
TRBD1	TRBV6-5	NA	TRBJ1-5	TGTGCCAGCACAGGACAGGGCCGTCAGCCCCAGCATTTT	CASTGQGRQPQHF
NA	TRBV19	once	TRBJ1-2	TGTGCCAGTAGATTACTCCCGACAGACCCCTATGGCTACACCTTC	CASRLLPTDPYGYTF
NA	TRBV6-2/TRBV6-3	NA	TRBJ2-7	TGTGCCAGCAGTTACGCAGGTCCCCCCTACGAGCAGTACTTC	CASSYAGPPYEQYF
TRBD2	TRBV4-2	NA	TRBJ2-7	TGTGCCAGCAGCCAAGAACCGGGGGGTTCGTACGAGCAGTACTTC	CASSQEPGGSYEQYF
TRBD1	TRBV18	NA	TRBJ1-2	TGTGCCAGCTCACCAGCTGAGCAGGGGGCGAATGGCTACACCTTC	CASSPAEQGANGYTF
NA	TRBV19	NA	TRBJ1-1	TGTGCCAGTAGCTCCCATTCACAGGATATGAACACTGAAGCTTTCTTT	CASSSHSQDMNTEAFF
TRBD1	TRBV3-1/TRBV3-2	NA	TRBJ1-5	TGTGCCAGCAGCCAGGCCACAGGGGATCAGCCCCAGCATTTT	CASSQATGDQPQHF
NA	TRBV24-1	NA	TRBJ1-2	TGTGCCACCAGTGATCGGCAGGGCAATGGCTACACCTTC	CATSDRQGNGYTF
NA	TRBV3-1/TRBV3-2	NA	TRBJ2-3	TGTGCCAGCAGCCAAGCCCGACAGGGGAGGGCAGATACGCAGTATTTT	CASSQARQGRADTQYF
TRBD1	TRBV12-3/TRBV12-4	NA	TRBJ1-2	TGTGCCAGCACCCTGGACAGGGAGGGCTACACCTTC	CASTLDREGYTF
NA	TRBV6-2/TRBV6-3	NA	TRBJ2-7	TGTGCCAGCAGTTACCGGAGGGGAGGCTACGAGCAGTACTTC	CASSYRRGGYEQYF
TRBD1	TRBV4-1	NA	TRBJ2-3	TGCGCCAGCAGCCAAGTAGGGATTAACAGGGGGCGATCGTCAGATACGCAGTATTTT	CASSQVGINRGRSSDTQYF
NA	TRBV5-6	NA	TRBJ1-5	TGTGCCAGCAGCTCCAAGGGAGAGGTGAAGCCCCAGCATTTT	CASSSKGEVKPQHF
NA	TRBV7-6	once	TRBJ2-6	TGTGCCAGCAGCATAGGAGCAATATCTGGGGCCAACGTCCTGACTTTC	CASSIGAISGANVLTF
NA	TRBV6-2/TRBV6-3	NA	TRBJ1-3	TGTGCCAGCAGCCCTCCGGGCACCATATATTTT	CASSPPGTIYF
TRBD1	TRBV6-6	NA	TRBJ1-4	TGTGCCAGCAGTTTGACAGGGAGCGCAACTAATGAAAAACTGTTTTTT	CASSLTGSATNEKLFF
TRBD1	TRBV18	NA	TRBJ2-5	TGTGCCAGCTCACCACCGGGACAGCGAGAGACCCAGTACTTC	CASSPPGQRETQYF
TRBD2	TRBV27	NA	TRBJ2-3	TGTGCCAGCAGCCCGATACTAGCGGGGGGAGGAGATACGCAGTATTTT	CASSPILAGGGDTQYF
TRBD1	TRBV6-5	NA	TRBJ1-1	TGTGCCAGCAGTCGGACAGGAGGGTACACTGAAGCTTTCTTT	CASSRTGGYTEAFF
TRBD1	TRBV28	NA	TRBJ1-2	TGTGCCAGCAGTCCCCCGGGACAGATCTATGGCTACACCTTC	CASSPPGQIYGYTF
NA	TRBV15	NA	TRBJ1-2	TGTGCCACCAGCCAGGACACCAACTATGGCTACACCTTC	CATSQDTNYGYTF
TRBD1	TRBV7-9	NA	TRBJ1-2	TGTGCCAGCAGCATTGGACAGGGAACGGTCTCCTACACCTTC	CASSIGQGTVSYTF
NA	TRBV4-3	few	TRBJ1-1	TGCGCCAGCAGCCAACATACCGGCGGGAACACTGAAGCTTTCTTT	CASSQHTGGNTEAFF